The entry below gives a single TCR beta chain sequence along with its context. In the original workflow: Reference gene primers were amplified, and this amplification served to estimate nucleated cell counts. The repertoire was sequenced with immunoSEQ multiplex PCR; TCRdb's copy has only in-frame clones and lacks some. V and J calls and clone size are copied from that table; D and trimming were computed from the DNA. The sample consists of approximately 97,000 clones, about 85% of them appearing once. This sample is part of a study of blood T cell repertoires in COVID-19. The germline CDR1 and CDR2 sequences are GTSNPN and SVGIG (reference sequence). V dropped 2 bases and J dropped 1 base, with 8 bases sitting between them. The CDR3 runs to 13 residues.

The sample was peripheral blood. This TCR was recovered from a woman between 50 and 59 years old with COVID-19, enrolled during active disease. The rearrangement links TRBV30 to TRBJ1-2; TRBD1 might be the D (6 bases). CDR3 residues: CAWSPRGNYGYTF. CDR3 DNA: TGTGCCTGGAGTCCCAGGGGTAACTATGGCTACACCTTC. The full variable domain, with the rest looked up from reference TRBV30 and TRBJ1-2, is SQTIHQWPATLVQPVGSPLSLECTVEGTSNPNLYWYRQAAGRGLQLLFYSVGIGQISSEVPQNLSASRPQDRQFILSSKKLLLSDSGFYLCAWSPRGNYGYTFGSGTRLTVV.